The 28 T cell receptor beta chains presented below share a single source sample, sequenced in a study of shared clonotypes between healthy human individuals. Profiled with immunoSEQ multiplex PCR; TCRdb holds only in-frame clones, not every one. This table holds about 600,000 clones, roughly 97% found once. The sequenced material came from naive CD4+ T cells sorted from blood. Subset noted: CD45RA+ positively selected. These receptors all stem from a woman in her 30s in good health.

This clone has just one count. The chain has TRBV5-1 and TRBJ1-5; no clear D. CDR3 length equals 13 residues. V shed 0 bases and J shed 7 bases, with 8 bases lying between them. Germline CDR1 SGHRS, CDR2 YFSETQ. CDR3 coding DNA: TGCGCCAGCAGCTTGGAAGGGAAACAGCCCCAGCATTTT. This gives the protein CASSLEGKQPQHF.

V and J are TRBV4-2 and TRBJ2-3; 12 bases map to TRBD2. The CDR3 totals 18 residues. V was pared by 0 bases and J by 5 bases, with 9 bases of the junction left unmatched. Looked up from germline, CDR1 is LGHNA and CDR2 is YNFKEQ. In DNA, the CDR3 is TGTGCCAGCAGCCAAGAATATCTAGCGGGAGGGCAGAGAGATACGCAGTATTTT. Translating it yields CASSQEYLAGGQRDTQYF.

V gene TRBV2 combines with J gene TRBJ2-2; D unresolved. The germline V gene has CDR1 SNHLY and CDR2 FYNNEI. The CDR3 runs 17 residues. Trimming took off 4 bases at V and 0 bases at J, with 15 bases between the two ends. This CDR3 reads CASSVPLVGANTGELFF. The CDR3 DNA sequence: TGTGCCAGCAGTGTTCCCTTAGTTGGTGCGAACACCGGGGAGCTGTTTTTT.

The V and J genes are TRBV6-4 and TRBJ2-7, with 9 bases that match TRBD1. Germline CDR1 MRHNA, CDR2 SNTAGT. The CDR3 is made up of 18 amino acids. V lost 0 bases, J lost 0 bases, and 9 bases stayed unmatched. CDR3 nucleotide sequence: TGTGCCAGCAGTGACTCGACTAAACGGACAGGGGACTCCTACGAGCAGTACTTC. This gives the protein CASSDSTKRTGDSYEQYF.

The CDR3 sequence is CASSRSSGGAYNEQFF. In nucleotides, the CDR3 is TGCGCCAGCAGCAGATCTAGCGGGGGAGCCTACAATGAGCAGTTCTTC. The V call is TRBV5-1, the J call TRBJ2-1; 10 positions agree with TRBD2. Germline CDR1 and CDR2: SGHRS and YFSETQ. J lost 2 bases, V lost 4 bases, and 6 bases had no gene match. The CDR3 has 16 residues. Based on the CDR3 plus reference TRBV5-1 and TRBJ2-1, the full variable domain is KAGVTQTPRYLIKTRGQQVTLSCSPISGHRSVSWYQQTPGQGLQFLFEYFSETQRNKGNFPGRFSGRQFSNSRSEMNVSTLELGDSALYLCASSRSSGGAYNEQFFGPGTRLTVL.

This chain joins TRBV7-9 and TRBJ1-2; 8 positions match TRBD1. The CDR3 runs to 19 residues. Looked up from germline, CDR1 is SEHNR and CDR2 is FQNEAQ (reference sequence). V shed 4 bases and J 1 base; nucleotides not matched to a gene: 17. The CDR3 spells CASSSKHLPGTGYNYGYTF. CDR3 nucleotides: TGTGCCAGCAGCTCAAAACACCTCCCCGGGACAGGTTATAACTATGGCTACACCTTC.

The genes are TRBV28 and TRBJ2-5; no definite D call. Germline-derived CDR1 and CDR2 are MDHEN and SYDVKM. This CDR3 spans 14 amino acids. V lost 4 bases to trimming and J lost 0 bases, with 9 bases between them. In nucleotides, the CDR3 is TGTGCCAGCAGTTCCCCCCGGGACCAAGAGACCCAGTACTTC. Translated: CASSSPRDQETQYF.

This CDR3 is CASSYTGETYGYTF. The CDR3 DNA reads as TGCGCCAGCAGCTACACAGGGGAGACATATGGCTACACCTTC. The genes are TRBV5-1 and TRBJ1-2, with 7 bases that match TRBD1. Trimming at V came to 3 bases and at J to 5 bases, leaving 7 bases not matched to a gene. The germline gives CDR1 SGHRS, CDR2 YFSETQ. CDR3 length: 14 residues.

This clone showed up just once. V gene TRBV5-6 combines with J gene TRBJ1-2; TRBD1 is a possible D gene (5 bases). Germline V lookup: CDR1 SGHDT, CDR2 YYEEEE. The CDR3 is 14 amino acids. Between the trimmed V and J ends, which lost 5 bases and 5 bases, there was a span of 16 bases. Here the CDR3 DNA reads TGTGCCAGCAGTTCCACAGGTTTACTTTATGGCTACACCTTC. This gives the protein CASSSTGLLYGYTF.

The V call is TRBV7-9, the J call TRBJ1-2; 8 bases map to TRBD1. Germline values: CDR1 SEHNR, CDR2 FQNEAQ (reference sequence). CDR3 length: 14 residues. Unmatched junction bases numbered 10, after V lost 4 bases and J lost 9 bases. CDR3 protein: CASSSDRGPGSYTF. CDR3 nucleotides: TGTGCCAGCAGCTCTGACAGGGGCCCTGGTAGCTACACCTTC.

The CDR3 coding sequence is TGCGCCAGCAGCTTTGACTGGTACAATGAGCAGTTCTTC. This codes for CASSFDWYNEQFF. The chain links TRBV4-1 to TRBJ2-1; D is unresolved. Germline V gives CDR1 MGHRA, CDR2 YSYEKL. This CDR3 has 13 amino acids. V lost 5 bases to trimming and J lost 4 bases, with 9 bases between them.

The chain carries TRBV7-9 and TRBJ2-2, with 13 positions matching TRBD2. CDR1 and CDR2 (germline): SEHNR, FQNEAQ (reference sequence). V shed 5 bases, J shed 10 bases, and the junction held 4 bases outside the gene matches. This CDR3 contains 14 residues. In nucleotides, the CDR3 is TGTGCCAGCAGCCTCGGACTAGCGGGAGAGGAGCTGTTTTTT. Translation gives CASSLGLAGEELFF. The complete variable domain, with remaining parts taken from reference TRBV7-9 and TRBJ2-2, reads DTGVSQNPRHKITKRGQNVTFRCDPISEHNRLYWYRQTLGQGPEFLTYFQNEAQLEKSRLLSDRFSAERPKGSFSTLEIQRTEQGDSAMYLCASSLGLAGEELFFGEGSRLTVL.

The genes are TRBV6-5 and TRBJ2-1; 7 nucleotides agree with TRBD2. The V and J ends lost 4 bases and 4 bases, in that order; junction bases with no gene match: 7. Germline lookup yields CDR1 MNHEY and CDR2 SVGAGI. This CDR3 comprises 15 residues. Here the CDR3 DNA reads TGTGCCAGCAGTTCGTCCCCAGCGGGGTACAATGAGCAGTTCTTC. It yields the protein CASSSSPAGYNEQFF.

This rearrangement joins TRBV27 to TRBJ2-5; 9 nucleotides match TRBD1. This CDR3 is built from 15 residues. Germline CDR1 and CDR2: MNHEY and SMNVEV (reference sequence). V trimming: 5 bases; J trimming: 5 bases; junction bases outside the gene matches: 9. CDR3 sequence (DNA): TGTGCCAGCAGTCGGGACACAGGGGGCTCGGAGACCCAGTACTTC. Translating it yields CASSRDTGGSETQYF.

The rearrangement joins TRBV5-1 to TRBJ2-7; 7 bases match TRBD1. CDR1 SGHRS and CDR2 YFSETQ come from the germline V gene. The CDR3 length is 14 residues. Trimming took 6 bases from V and 2 from J; bases not matched to a gene: 8. CDR3 DNA sequence: TGCGCCAGCAACTGGGACAGCTCAACCTACGAGCAGTACTTC. Translated: CASNWDSSTYEQYF.

This chain links TRBV5-1 with TRBJ2-7, with 13 positions matching TRBD2. The CDR3 is 15 residues long. The V segment lost 4 bases and the J segment 5 bases; nucleotides outside the gene matches: 6. The germline V gene encodes CDR1 SGHRS and CDR2 YFSETQ. CDR3 sequence reads: CASSGGTSGINEQYF. In nucleotides, the CDR3 is TGCGCCAGCAGCGGAGGGACTAGCGGGATTAACGAGCAGTACTTC.

The chain uses TRBV7-6 and TRBJ2-5, with 7 nucleotides matching TRBD2. Trimming took 2 bases from V and 3 from J; bases not matched to a gene: 3. Germline V gene lookup returns CDR1 SGHVS and CDR2 FNYEAQ. The CDR3 is made up of 14 amino acids. The CDR3 DNA follows: TGTGCCAGCAGCTTATGGGAGGGCGAAGAGACCCAGTACTTC. Residues: CASSLWEGEETQYF.

The rearrangement joins TRBV7-9 to TRBJ2-7, with 7 bases fitting TRBD1. Per germline, CDR1 SEHNR and CDR2 FQNEAQ (reference sequence). This CDR3 has 13 amino acids. V dropped 4 bases and J dropped 3; count of bases not matched to a gene: 3. The CDR3, as DNA: TGTGCCAGCAGCTCCAGGGACAGCTACGAGCAGTACTTC. Translating it yields CASSSRDSYEQYF.

The rearrangement uses TRBV5-4 and TRBJ2-1, with TRBD2 matching over 10 bases. Germline V gene sequence: CDR1 SGHNT, CDR2 YYREEE (reference sequence). V gave up 5 bases and J gave up 8 bases; unmatched junction bases: 13. There are 16 residues in the CDR3. DNA of the CDR3: TGTGCCAGCAGTGTCTTGCTAGCGGGAGCTGGGGATGAGCAGTTCTTC. Its translation is CASSVLLAGAGDEQFF.

The chain links TRBV29-1 to TRBJ2-3; D is unclear. Germline V lookup: CDR1 SQVTM, CDR2 ANQGSEA. The CDR3 runs to 15 residues. V lost 7 bases and J lost 0, with 17 bases in between. The CDR3 sequence: CSAVDRRSSTDTQYF. In DNA form, the CDR3 reads TGCAGCGCCGTGGACCGGAGAAGTAGCACAGATACGCAGTATTTT.

The chain links TRBV14 to TRBJ2-5, with 13 bases that match TRBD2. The CDR3 sequence is 15 residues long. V was clipped by 4 bases and J by 2 bases; unmatched bases: 1. Germline CDR1 reads SGHDN; CDR2 reads FVKESK. The CDR3 nucleotides read TGTGCCAGCAGCCGGACTAGCGGGAGTCAAGAGACCCAGTACTTC. Its protein is CASSRTSGSQETQYF.

The rearrangement uses TRBV7-8 and TRBJ2-7, with D tentatively TRBD1 (5 bases). CDR1 SGHVS and CDR2 FQNEAQ come from the germline V gene. The CDR3 loop spans 14 amino acids. V was cut by 4 bases and J by 2 bases, with 12 bases left in between. Written as DNA, the CDR3 is TGTGCCAGCAGCTCTTCCAGGGCCGCCTACGAGCAGTACTTC. This codes for CASSSSRAAYEQYF.

The chain has TRBV28 and TRBJ2-7; 9 bases match TRBD1. Germline V lookup: CDR1 MDHEN, CDR2 SYDVKM. This CDR3 is built from 15 residues. Trimming cost V 6 bases and J 1 base; bases outside gene matches: 7. In DNA form, the CDR3 reads TGTGCCAGCAGCTATTCCGGGACAGGGTCCTACGAGCAGTACTTC. It specifies CASSYSGTGSYEQYF.

This rearrangement joins TRBV6-1 to TRBJ1-5; D might be TRBD1 (5 bases). CDR1 and CDR2 from the germline V gene are MNHNS and SASEGT. V was trimmed by 6 bases and J by 6 bases, leaving 15 bases between them. The length of the CDR3 is 14 residues. The CDR3 nucleotides are TGTGCCAGCAGCGACCGCGCAAGGGGTCAGCCCCAGCATTTT. Encoded protein: CASSDRARGQPQHF.

This rearrangement joins TRBV6-1 to TRBJ2-2, with D maybe TRBD2 (5 bases). This CDR3 spans 15 amino acids. V was clipped by 8 bases and J by 4 bases, with 17 bases between them. The germline V gene has CDR1 MNHNS and CDR2 SASEGT. The CDR3 spells CASVQRLKVTGELFF. The CDR3 DNA follows: TGTGCCAGCGTCCAGCGGCTAAAGGTCACCGGGGAGCTGTTTTTT.

This clone was recorded once. The rearrangement joins TRBV20-1 to TRBJ2-7; D possibly matches TRBD1 or TRBD2 (5 bases each). CDR3 length equals 11 residues. Germline assignment: CDR1 DFQATT and CDR2 SNEGSKA (reference sequence). Here the CDR3 reads CSRDGPSEQYF. The CDR3 nucleotides are TGCAGCCGGGACGGACCTTCCGAGCAGTACTTC.

The V call is TRBV6-6, the J call TRBJ2-2; D perhaps matches TRBD2 (5 bases). The V end lost 5 bases, the J end lost 7 bases, and 11 bases lay between the germline ends. Germline CDR1 is MNHNY and CDR2 is SVGAGI (reference sequence). This CDR3 is 13 amino acids long. The CDR3 bases are TGTGCCAGCAGTCAAACTAGAATCGGGGAGCTGTTTTTT. It is translated as CASSQTRIGELFF.

The chain employs TRBV19 and TRBJ2-7; D gene uncertain. V lost 2 bases and J 0 bases, leaving 11 bases between the germline ends. This CDR3 spans 15 amino acids. Germline V gives CDR1 LNHDA, CDR2 SQIVND (reference sequence). This CDR3 reads CASSIPGLSSYEQYF. In DNA form, the CDR3 reads TGTGCCAGTAGTATACCAGGTCTGAGCTCCTACGAGCAGTACTTC.